Following are 10 T cell receptor beta chains from one sample sequenced in a study of CDR3 diversity in severe acne. Each CDR3 protein is one row after TCRdb ran MiXCR on the PCR reads. Here the sample spans over 90,000 distinct CDR3 sequences, roughly 51% being singletons. Specimen: blood. These receptors were obtained from a male donor with acne.

The chain is built from TRBV10-2 and TRBJ1-1; tentatively, D is TRBD1 (5 bases). The CDR3 covers 12 residues. Germline CDR1 and CDR2: WSHSY and SAAADI. Trimming pared 11 bases from V and 8 bases from J, leaving 18 bases between. CDR3 sequence reads: CAGIEWGLEAFF. The CDR3 DNA follows: TGCGCCGGCATTGAGTGGGGCTTAGAAGCTTTCTTT.

The V call is TRBV19, the J call TRBJ2-7; the D gene could be TRBD1 or TRBD2 (5 bases each). The CDR3 spans 15 residues. The germline V gene encodes CDR1 LNHDA and CDR2 SQIVND (reference sequence). V was cut by 5 bases and J by 1 base, with 15 bases left in between. CDR3 DNA: TGTGCCAGTAGTGCCTGGGACGCCGGGTCCTACGAGCAGTACTTC. This gives the protein CASSAWDAGSYEQYF.

The V call is TRBV7-3, the J call TRBJ2-3; 9 nucleotides agree with TRBD1. Germline trimming cut 2 bases from V and 5 bases from J; bases unmatched to any gene: 5. The germline gives CDR1 SGHTA, CDR2 FQGTGA. CDR3 length: 15 residues. DNA for the CDR3: TGTGCCAGCAGCTTATACAGGGGGCGCTTAGATACGCAGTATTTT. Protein product: CASSLYRGRLDTQYF.

This chain uses TRBV29-1 with TRBJ2-3, with 16 nucleotides matching TRBD2. The CDR3 totals 14 residues. Trimming at V came to 6 bases and at J to 5 bases, leaving 2 bases not matched to a gene. Per germline, CDR1 SQVTM and CDR2 ANQGSEA. CDR3 sequence (DNA): TGCAGCGTGGGGACTAGCGGGAGGGGAGATACGCAGTATTTT. Translation: CSVGTSGRGDTQYF.

This clonotype was counted at least ten times. V is TRBV12-3 or TRBV12-4 and J is TRBJ1-6; possibly TRBD1 for D (5 bases). CDR3 length: 17 residues. Trimming pared 3 bases from V and 4 bases from J, leaving 16 bases between. The CDR3 spells CASSFVRWEGYNSPLHF. For the CDR3, the DNA is TGTGCCAGCAGTTTCGTTAGGTGGGAGGGGTATAATTCACCCCTCCACTTT.

This clonotype was observed a few times. The CDR3 here is CASSSQAVAGANVLTF. The DNA of the CDR3 is TGTGCCAGCAGCTCCCAAGCGGTAGCTGGGGCCAACGTCCTGACTTTC. V usage is TRBV5-6 and J usage is TRBJ2-6; D may be TRBD2 (5 bases). This CDR3 is 16 amino acids long. Trimming stripped 3 bases from V and 2 bases from J, with 12 bases between. Germline V gene lookup returns CDR1 SGHDT and CDR2 YYEEEE.

This clonotype was observed once. One base away lies a much larger clone, so this may be a sequencing read error. The rearrangement uses TRBV13 and TRBJ2-1; perhaps TRBD2 as D (6 bases). Germline CDR1 reads PRHDT; CDR2 reads FYEKMQ (reference sequence). This CDR3 is built from 16 residues. Trimming stripped 4 bases from V and 2 bases from J, with 15 bases between. CDR3 DNA: TGTGCCAGCAGCTCATTAGCGGTTAGCCCCTACAATGAGCAGTTCTTC. It translates to CASSSLAVSPYNEQFF.

This chain uses TRBV29-1 with TRBJ2-6, with a weak D call TRBD2 (5 bases). Per the germline V gene, CDR1 is SQVTM and CDR2 is ANQGSEA. This CDR3 region has 16 residues. V lost 0 bases and J lost 1, with 10 bases in between. The CDR3 here is CSVEDWRGSGANVLTF. Here the CDR3 DNA reads TGCAGCGTTGAAGATTGGAGAGGGTCTGGGGCCAACGTCCTGACTTTC.

J is TRBJ2-1 and V is TRBV7-2; 16 bases are shared with TRBD2. The germline gives CDR1 SGHTA, CDR2 FQGNSA. Trimming cost V 4 bases and J 3 bases; bases outside gene matches: 6. This CDR3 comprises 18 residues. DNA of the CDR3: TGTGCCAGCAGCTCAGGGACTAGCGGGAGGGCGGTCTACAATGAGCAGTTCTTC. Translated, it gives CASSSGTSGRAVYNEQFF.

The CDR3 nucleotides are TGCAGTGCCATGGACGGGACCAGCGGGCAAGAGACCCAGTACTTC. This encodes CSAMDGTSGQETQYF. The chain couples TRBV20-1 to TRBJ2-5; D possibly corresponds to TRBD2 (6 bases). CDR1 DFQATT and CDR2 SNEGSKA come from the germline V gene (reference sequence). The V end was cut by 6 bases, the J end by 2 bases, with 19 bases between. The CDR3 is 15 amino acids.